This T cell receptor (beta chain) originates from a study of blood T cell repertoires in COVID-19. Recruits, aged roughly 18 to 90 years, lived in around 24 US areas. Method: immunoSEQ multiplex PCR; TCRdb's copy keeps in-frame clones and lacks some. The table has under 250,000 clones, roughly 83% seen once. CDR1 and CDR2 from the germline V gene are MNHEY and SMNVEV (reference sequence). V gave up 1 base and J gave up 6 bases, with 7 bases separating them. The CDR3 extends over 12 amino acids. Sequencing used PBMCs or T cells enriched from blood (not recorded which). The source of this sequence is a woman aged 40-49 years with acute COVID-19. The J gene is TRBJ2-7, the V gene TRBV27; tentative D call: TRBD2 (5 bases). CDR3 region: CASSLYGGEQYF. CDR3 DNA: TGTGCCAGCAGTTTATATGGAGGCGAGCAGTACTTC.